A selection of T cell receptor beta chains follows, all from one sample in a study of cytomegalovirus exposure and HLA in healthy donors. Produced via immunoSEQ multiplex PCR; TCRdb's table is partial and in-frame only. The table includes about 65,000 clones, roughly 75% detected once. Specimen: PBMCs. These receptors originate from a woman in her 30s in good health and CMV-seronegative. Each CDR3 is given with its conserved first and last residue. The D gene is left open where the match is weak. Clone size is given for some rows only: seen once, a few or many times, or a class if the clone is expanded.

>TRBJ1-1|15|.|TRBD1|TRBV6-1
CASRAVGQMNTEAFF
TGTGCCAGCAGGGCTGTGGGACAGATGAACACTGAAGCTTTCTTT
>TRBJ1-2|15|.|.|TRBV6-5
CASSYTGGANYGYTF
TGTGCCAGCAGTTATACAGGCGGAGCTAACTATGGCTACACCTTC
>TRBJ1-2|11|.|.|TRBV6-5
CASSAGVGYTF
TGTGCCAGCAGTGCAGGGGTCGGCTACACCTTC
>TRBJ2-7|14|.|.|TRBV27
CASSTRVGAYEQYF
TGTGCCAGCAGTACCAGGGTTGGCGCCTACGAGCAGTACTTC
>TRBJ1-6|17|.|TRBD1|TRBV5-4
CASSLELTGGWDSPLHF
TGTGCCAGCAGCTTGGAGCTTACAGGGGGCTGGGATTCACCCCTCCACTTT
>TRBJ1-1|15|.|.|TRBV5-1
CASSLSVTGNTEAFF
TGCGCCAGCAGCTTGTCCGTTACAGGGAACACTGAAGCTTTCTTT
>TRBJ1-5|15|.|.|TRBV15
CATSRGGRDNQPQHF
TGTGCCACCAGCAGGGGCGGCAGGGACAATCAGCCCCAGCATTTT
>TRBJ1-4|11|.|.|TRBV2
CASSVEEKLFF
TGTGCCAGCAGTGTTGAGGAAAAACTGTTTTTT
>TRBJ2-2|16|.|TRBD1|TRBV7-3
CASSHLGQGYTGELFF
TGTGCCAGCAGCCATCTCGGACAGGGGTACACCGGGGAGCTGTTTTTT
>TRBJ1-5|15|.|TRBD1|TRBV28
CASSGGTGSNQPQHF
TGTGCCAGCAGTGGGGGGACAGGGAGCAATCAGCCCCAGCATTTT
>TRBJ1-2|14|.|.|TRBV10-2
CASSESVREYGYTF
TGCGCCAGCAGTGAGTCGGTCAGGGAATATGGCTACACCTTC
>TRBJ1-2|16|once|TRBD1|TRBV30
CAWRAPGDRGGYGYTF
TGTGCCTGGAGGGCGCCGGGGGACAGGGGGGGCTATGGCTACACCTTC
>TRBJ1-1|15|.|TRBD1|TRBV6-1
CASSERRTGNTEAFF
TGTGCCAGCAGTGAACGTAGGACAGGGAACACTGAAGCTTTCTTT
>TRBJ1-4|13|once|TRBD1|TRBV6-5
CASRQGAGEKLFF
TGTGCCAGCAGACAGGGGGCCGGTGAAAAACTGTTTTTT
>TRBJ2-7|13|.|.|TRBV5-4
CASSSMTGYEQYF
TGTGCCAGCAGCAGTATGACTGGCTACGAGCAGTACTTC
>TRBJ2-7|15|.|TRBD1|TRBV4-1
CASSQGDRGSYEQYF
TGCGCCAGCAGCCAGGGGGACAGAGGTTCCTACGAGCAGTACTTC
>TRBJ2-2|14|.|TRBD1|TRBV10-1
CASSSGQGTGELFF
TGCGCCAGCAGTTCCGGACAGGGTACCGGGGAGCTGTTTTTT
>TRBJ1-6|18|.|TRBD1|TRBV30
CAWSVIRPGGGFNSPLHF
TGTGCCTGGAGTGTAATCCGCCCAGGGGGCGGTTTTAATTCACCCCTCCACTTT
>TRBJ2-7|14|.|TRBD1|TRBV10-3
CAIRGTGWEGEQYF
TGTGCCATCAGAGGGACAGGGTGGGAGGGCGAGCAGTACTTC
>TRBJ2-1|14|.|TRBD2|TRBV4-2
CASKPTSGYNEQFF
TGTGCCAGCAAGCCGACTAGCGGCTACAATGAGCAGTTCTTC
>TRBJ1-1|13|.|TRBD1|TRBV29-1
CSVEPGGFSEAFF
TGCAGCGTTGAACCAGGGGGTTTTAGTGAAGCTTTCTTT
>TRBJ2-2|14|.|TRBD2|TRBV29-1
CSATGGANTGELFF
TGCAGCGCCACGGGAGGCGCGAACACCGGGGAGCTGTTTTTT
>TRBJ2-7|16|.|TRBD1|TRBV5-4
CASSPTRGQGSYEQYF
TGTGCCAGCAGCCCGACCAGGGGGCAGGGCTCCTACGAGCAGTACTTC
>TRBJ2-4|14|.|.|TRBV5-4
CASSFRGEYNIQYF
TGTGCCAGCAGCTTCAGGGGGGAGTACAACATTCAGTACTTC
>TRBJ1-4|14|.|.|TRBV6-5
CASSPAGANEKLFF
TGTGCCAGCAGTCCAGCGGGGGCTAATGAAAAACTGTTTTTT
>TRBJ2-1|14|.|.|TRBV2
CASSLQGSLNEQFF
TGTGCCAGCAGTTTACAAGGTAGCTTAAATGAGCAGTTCTTC
>TRBJ2-7|15|.|.|TRBV7-9
CASSLDAGFGDEQYF
TGTGCCAGCAGCTTAGATGCGGGATTCGGCGACGAGCAGTACTTC